Below, 2 T cell receptor beta chains from the same sample are listed, as sequenced in a study of T cells in Graves' hyperthyroidism and ophthalmopathy. Researchers took RNA transcripts and amplified the TCR beta CDR3 regions from them. Primed by the HTBI set, a first-round RT-PCR was run on the TCR CDR3. From the multiplex PCR reads, TCRdb called clonotypes with MiXCR, one entry per CDR3 protein. In the table there are 540,000 or so distinct CDR3 sequences, less than 20% of which are singletons. Sequences were obtained from blood. The receptors here all came from a woman in her 30s with Graves' hyperthyroidism.

This clonotype was found a few times. This chain connects TRBV7-9 to TRBJ2-2; 10 positions match TRBD2. V shed 0 bases and J 3 bases; nucleotides not matched to a gene: 4. In germline, CDR1 is SEHNR, CDR2 FQNEAQ (reference sequence). This CDR3 region has 17 residues. CDR3 loop: CASSLAQLAGDTGELFF. In DNA, the CDR3 is TGTGCCAGCAGCTTAGCGCAGCTAGCGGGAGACACCGGGGAGCTGTTTTTT.

The chain links TRBV6-2 or TRBV6-3 to TRBJ1-5; D possibly corresponds to TRBD1 (6 bases). V lost 10 bases and J lost 0, with 16 bases in between. Germline CDR1 reads MNHEY; CDR2 reads SVGEGT. The CDR3 covers 15 residues. As DNA, the CDR3 is TGTGCCACAAACCTCGGGACAACTAGCAATCAGCCCCAGCATTTT. As protein: CATNLGTTSNQPQHF.